This passage covers 5 T cell receptor beta chains from one sample sequenced in a study of control samples from healthy donors and cancer patients. Clones were sequenced by immunoSEQ multiplex PCR, and TCRdb holds only the in-frame ones, with some missing. The sample has 68,000 or so clones, approximately 83% seen once; the top ten hold approximately 15%. The sample comprised blood. These receptors all come from a man aged 55 to 70 in good health.

The V and J genes are TRBV6-5 and TRBJ2-1; D tentatively fits TRBD1 or TRBD2 (5 bases each). The germline V gene encodes CDR1 MNHEY and CDR2 SVGAGI. V shed 2 bases and J shed 7 bases, with 12 bases lying between them. This CDR3 comprises 14 residues. CDR3 in DNA: TGTGCCAGCAGTTACGGGGGAGTAAGGAATGAGCAGTTCTTC. It translates to CASSYGGVRNEQFF.

The rearrangement links TRBV9 to TRBJ2-3; D may be TRBD2 (6 bases). Looked up from germline, CDR1 is SGDLS and CDR2 is YYNGEE. Trimming pared 4 bases from V and 0 bases from J, leaving 15 bases between. The CDR3 loop spans 16 amino acids. The CDR3 DNA is TGTGCCAGCAGCCAAAACGGGAGTTACAGCACAGATACGCAGTATTTT. Residues: CASSQNGSYSTDTQYF.

This rearrangement joins TRBV5-1 to TRBJ2-4; D may be TRBD1 (7 bases). CDR1 is SGHRS and CDR2 is YFSETQ in the germline V gene. V was shortened by 6 bases and J by 0 bases, with 22 bases between the two germline ends. The CDR3 runs 18 residues. The CDR3 sequence is CASTSGGGDSLAKNIQYF. CDR3 in DNA: TGCGCCAGCACCTCTGGAGGGGGCGACTCACTAGCCAAAAACATTCAGTACTTC.

The chain carries TRBV18 and TRBJ1-6; tentative D call: TRBD1 (6 bases). The CDR3 has 16 amino acids. The germline V gene encodes CDR1 KGHSH and CDR2 LQKENI. Trimming took 5 bases from V and 7 from J, leaving 18 bases between them. The CDR3 bases are TGTGCCAGCTCATTCGACAGGCCCCGTGGGAATTCACCCCTCCACTTT. It specifies CASSFDRPRGNSPLHF.

This chain links TRBV18 with TRBJ2-2; D is possibly TRBD2 (5 bases). V lost 3 bases and J lost 5, with 10 bases in between. The germline V gene has CDR1 KGHSH and CDR2 LQKENI. The CDR3 consists of 14 residues. The CDR3 reads CASSPLASTGELFF. DNA for the CDR3: TGTGCCAGCTCACCCCTAGCTTCGACCGGGGAGCTGTTTTTT.